Listed here are 28 T cell receptor beta chains from one sample, sequenced in a study of T-cell reconstitution after alpha-beta-depleted transplantation in children. It was with unique molecular identifiers that the TCRbeta library was prepared. TCRdb re-analysed the PCR reads in MiXCR, keeping a single row per CDR3 protein. Among around 300,000 distinct CDR3 sequences, approximately 23% were seen once, and the ten largest hold approximately 9.9%. The sequences come from PBMCs, mostly from graft donor cells, collected 180 days after TCRalphabeta/CD19-depleted stem cell transplant. The receptors were gathered from a male patient aged 10 to 17 who had a stem cell transplant for acute lymphoblastic leukemia, so the T cells may come from the graft donor.

The chain recombines TRBV7-2 with TRBJ1-1; D gene unclear. Germline CDR1 reads SGHTA; CDR2 reads FQGNSA. The ends were cut back, 1 base at V and 5 bases at J, with 11 bases in the middle. This CDR3 has 14 residues. The CDR3 sequence: CASSLVLGMTEAFF. The CDR3, as DNA: TGTGCCAGCAGCTTAGTTCTGGGGATGACTGAAGCTTTCTTT.

V gene TRBV11-3 combines with J gene TRBJ2-1, with D perhaps matching TRBD2 (6 bases). This CDR3 has 14 amino acids. Per germline, CDR1 SGHNT and CDR2 YENEEA. Trimming pared 4 bases from V and 6 bases from J, leaving 13 bases between. The CDR3 bases are TGTGCCAGCAGCTCTCCCGGAGGGATCAATGAGCAGTTCTTC. This codes for CASSSPGGINEQFF.

V usage is TRBV4-1 and J usage is TRBJ2-3; 10 nucleotides align to TRBD2. V was clipped by 3 bases and J by 4 bases; unmatched bases: 13. This CDR3 is 18 amino acids long. CDR1 and CDR2 (germline): MGHRA, YSYEKL. The CDR3 sequence is CASSQIRGGLAYPDTQYF. The CDR3 coding sequence is TGCGCCAGCAGCCAGATAAGGGGGGGACTAGCGTACCCAGATACGCAGTATTTT.

This clonotype was detected a few times. This chain joins TRBV7-7 and TRBJ2-1; D is undetermined. The CDR3 extends over 15 amino acids. CDR1 and CDR2 from the germline V gene are SSHAT and FNYEAQ (reference sequence). The ends were cut back, 0 bases at V and 4 bases at J, with 10 bases in the middle. CDR3 sequence reads: CASSLAGNPYNEQFF. CDR3 in DNA: TGTGCCAGCAGCTTAGCAGGGAATCCATACAATGAGCAGTTCTTC.

This clonotype showed up just a few times. The rearrangement joins TRBV20-1 to TRBJ2-1, with D unclear. The length of the CDR3 is 15 residues. V was trimmed by 3 bases and J by 0 bases, leaving 12 bases between them. CDR1 is DFQATT and CDR2 is SNEGSKA in the germline V gene (reference sequence). The CDR3 loop is CSASQEPISYNEQFF. CDR3 DNA: TGCAGTGCTAGTCAGGAACCGATCTCCTACAATGAGCAGTTCTTC.

This clonotype was observed a handful of times. The chain is built from TRBV6-5 and TRBJ2-1; D is possibly TRBD1 or TRBD2 (5 bases each). The V gene lost 2 bases and the J gene lost 5 bases, with 10 bases spanning the gap. The CDR3 length is 14 residues. Germline-derived CDR1 and CDR2 are MNHEY and SVGAGI. The CDR3 protein is CASSYGGRHNEQFF. The CDR3 DNA follows: TGTGCCAGCAGTTACGGGGGACGGCACAATGAGCAGTTCTTC.

The chain is built from TRBV6-5 and TRBJ2-1; 8 positions agree with TRBD2. Per germline, CDR1 MNHEY and CDR2 SVGAGI. The CDR3 sequence is 15 residues long. V was pared by 0 bases and J by 7 bases, with 5 bases of the junction left unmatched. The CDR3 here is CASSYSRPGGNEQFF. The CDR3 region has the DNA TGTGCCAGCAGTTACTCGAGGCCGGGAGGGAATGAGCAGTTCTTC.

This clonotype was observed once. This chain uses TRBV11-3 with TRBJ2-3; 9 bases are a match to TRBD1. CDR1 and CDR2 (germline): SGHNT, YENEEA. With 4 bases clipped from V and 4 bases from J, the junction kept 3 bases outside the gene matches. The CDR3 length is 14 residues. CDR3 region: CASSSWDRADTQYF. CDR3 DNA: TGTGCCAGCAGCTCCTGGGACAGGGCAGATACGCAGTATTTT.

This sequence joins TRBV7-3 and TRBJ2-3; 10 nucleotides line up with TRBD1. This CDR3 contains 17 residues. Germline trimming cut 5 bases from V and 1 base from J; bases unmatched to any gene: 9. Germline assignment: CDR1 SGHTA and CDR2 FQGTGA. The CDR3 is CASSPRGTGVGTDTQYF. The CDR3 nucleotides read TGTGCCAGCAGCCCCCGCGGGACAGGGGTCGGCACAGATACGCAGTATTTT.

This clonotype came up a few times. The V gene is TRBV7-8, the J gene TRBJ2-1, with TRBD1 matching 8 bases. Per germline, CDR1 SGHVS and CDR2 FQNEAQ. Unmatched junction bases numbered 8, after V lost 1 base and J lost 9 bases. The CDR3 runs to 15 residues. CDR3 sequence reads: CASSLDGQGAVEQFF. The CDR3 DNA is TGTGCCAGCAGCTTAGACGGCCAGGGGGCAGTTGAGCAGTTCTTC.

This clonotype occurred once. The gene calls are TRBV20-1 and TRBJ2-4; no clear D gene. Germline V gene lookup returns CDR1 DFQATT and CDR2 SNEGSKA (reference sequence). The CDR3 has 15 residues. Trimming shortened V by 2 bases and J by 5 bases, and 16 bases separated the two germline ends. CDR3 nucleotide sequence: TGCAGTGCTAGATTGGTAGGCCGTTACCAAAACATTCAGTACTTC. Translated, it gives CSARLVGRYQNIQYF.

V gene TRBV20-1 combines with J gene TRBJ2-1; D gene uncertain. CDR1 and CDR2 from the germline V gene are DFQATT and SNEGSKA (reference sequence). CDR3 length: 14 amino acids. The germline V and J ends were trimmed by 4 bases and 1 base, with 11 bases remaining between them. CDR3 coding DNA: TGCAGTGCTAAAGAGCTAGGATCCTACAATGAGCAGTTCTTC. Its translation: CSAKELGSYNEQFF.

This clonotype was seen a few times. The chain has TRBV7-9 and TRBJ2-4; D might be TRBD1 or TRBD2, each matching 5 bases. V was clipped by 2 bases and J by 3 bases, with 14 bases between them. The CDR3 has 16 residues. CDR1 is SEHNR, CDR2 FQNEAQ, per germline (reference sequence). Here the CDR3 reads CASSLFEGFGKNIQYF. CDR3 sequence (DNA): TGTGCCAGCAGCTTATTTGAGGGGTTCGGCAAAAACATTCAGTACTTC.

CDR3 amino acids: CSASINPAGYAYEQYF. The CDR3 DNA follows: TGCAGTGCTAGCATAAACCCAGCGGGGTACGCCTACGAGCAGTACTTC. The rearrangement uses TRBV20-1 and TRBJ2-7; 7 bases agree with TRBD2. The V segment lost 3 bases and the J segment 2 bases; nucleotides outside the gene matches: 13. Germline values: CDR1 DFQATT, CDR2 SNEGSKA (reference sequence). The CDR3 consists of 16 residues.

The chain uses TRBV9 and TRBJ2-7, with 9 bases that match TRBD2. Germline V gene data show CDR1 as SGDLS and CDR2 as YYNGEE. V lost 3 bases and J lost 3; bases outside the gene matches: 1. The CDR3 has 13 amino acids. The DNA for the CDR3 is TGTGCCAGCAGCGCGACTAGCGGCTACGAGCAGTACTTC. Encoded protein: CASSATSGYEQYF.

This clonotype has just a few counts. The gene calls are TRBV20-1 and TRBJ1-2; D is unclear. The CDR3 has 9 amino acids. V lost 5 bases to trimming and J lost 5 bases, with 3 bases between them. Germline-derived CDR1 and CDR2 are DFQATT and SNEGSKA (reference sequence). DNA of the CDR3: TGCAGTGCTTATTATGGCTACACCTTC. Protein sequence: CSAYYGYTF.

The genes are TRBV5-1 and TRBJ1-1; weak D call: TRBD1 (5 bases). Trimming removed 2 bases at V and 3 bases at J, with 8 bases between. This CDR3 has 13 amino acids. Germline CDR1 is SGHRS and CDR2 is YFSETQ. For the CDR3, the DNA is TGCGCCAGCAGCTTTCCAGGGCACACTGAAGCTTTCTTT. The encoded protein is CASSFPGHTEAFF.

This clonotype was observed a few times. The V gene is TRBV4-3, the J gene TRBJ2-4; unclear D gene. The CDR3 covers 18 residues. Germline CDR1 LGHNA, CDR2 YSLEER. Trimming took 3 bases from V and 1 from J, leaving 19 bases between them. CDR3: CASSQSLGKGQAKNIQYF. DNA of the CDR3: TGCGCCAGCAGCCAGAGTTTAGGGAAGGGCCAGGCCAAAAACATTCAGTACTTC.

This clonotype was counted only a few times. This rearrangement joins TRBV9 to TRBJ2-1; 12 nucleotides match TRBD2. This CDR3 comprises 16 residues. V was pared by 4 bases and J by 4 bases, with 6 bases of the junction left unmatched. Germline CDR1 SGDLS, CDR2 YYNGEE. CDR3 in amino acids: CASSISLAGGYNEQFF. The CDR3 DNA is TGTGCCAGCAGCATTAGTCTAGCGGGAGGGTACAATGAGCAGTTCTTC.

The chain has TRBV18 and TRBJ1-1; D ambiguous. Germline V gene lookup returns CDR1 KGHSH and CDR2 LQKENI. V was cut by 3 bases and J by 7 bases, with 18 bases left in between. The CDR3 contains 15 residues. CDR3 in amino acids: CASSPPYGPPFEAFF. CDR3 sequence (DNA): TGTGCCAGCTCACCTCCTTACGGGCCCCCTTTTGAAGCTTTCTTT. The complete variable domain, with remaining parts taken from reference TRBV18 and TRBJ1-1, reads NAGVMQNPRHLVRRRGQEARLRCSPMKGHSHVYWYRQLPEEGLKFMVYLQKENIIDESGMPKERFSAEFPKEGPSILRIQQVVRGDSAAYFCASSPPYGPPFEAFFGQGTRLTVV.

This chain links TRBV27 with TRBJ1-2, with a weak D call TRBD1 (5 bases). The CDR3 is made up of 15 amino acids. V was pared by 3 bases and J by 5 bases, with 16 bases between. The germline V gene has CDR1 MNHEY and CDR2 SMNVEV (reference sequence). The chain's CDR3 is CASSFIGEGSYGYTF. In DNA, the CDR3 is TGTGCCAGCAGTTTTATTGGAGAGGGGAGTTATGGCTACACCTTC.

The V gene is TRBV20-1, the J gene TRBJ1-6, with D perhaps matching TRBD1 (6 bases). The CDR3 is made up of 15 amino acids. CDR1 DFQATT and CDR2 SNEGSKA come from the germline V gene (reference sequence). Trimming shortened V by 3 bases and J by 0 bases, and 9 bases separated the two germline ends. The CDR3 DNA follows: TGCAGTGCTAGTGACAGGAGCTCCTATAATTCACCCCTCCACTTT. This gives the protein CSASDRSSYNSPLHF.

This clonotype was recorded at least ten times. The V gene is TRBV24-1, the J gene TRBJ2-7; D remains ambiguous. Trimming left V 1 base short and J 2 bases short, with 5 bases between. This CDR3 contains 13 residues. Germline CDR1 KGHDR, CDR2 SFDVKD. The DNA of the CDR3 is TGTGCCACCAGTGATTTATGGACCTACGAGCAGTACTTC. Protein: CATSDLWTYEQYF.

J is TRBJ2-5 and V is TRBV7-9; 7 bases are a match to TRBD1. Germline CDR1 reads SEHNR; CDR2 reads FQNEAQ (reference sequence). The CDR3 has 15 residues. Trimming took 0 bases from V and 5 from J; bases not matched to a gene: 6. The DNA for the CDR3 is TGTGCCAGCAGCTTAGCGACAGGGACAATGGAGACCCAGTACTTC. As protein: CASSLATGTMETQYF.

This clonotype showed up many times. This chain's CDR3 is CASSLEGGNQPQHF. CDR3 in DNA: TGCGCCAGCAGCTTGGAAGGGGGAAATCAGCCCCAGCATTTT. This chain uses TRBV5-1 with TRBJ1-5; D is perhaps TRBD1 (6 bases). The CDR3 length is 14 residues. Germline CDR1 and CDR2: SGHRS and YFSETQ. Trimming stripped 0 bases from V and 4 bases from J, with 8 bases between.

The chain joins TRBV6-1 to TRBJ2-2; the match to TRBD1 covers 9 bases. Looked up from germline, CDR1 is MNHNS and CDR2 is SASEGT. J lost 6 bases, V lost 6 bases, and 2 bases had no gene match. The CDR3 loop spans 13 amino acids. CDR3 region: CASRRDRAGELFF. The CDR3 DNA sequence: TGTGCCAGCAGAAGGGACAGGGCCGGGGAGCTGTTTTTT.

This clonotype was observed a single time. CDR3 protein: CAISESVEVYGYTF. The DNA for the CDR3 is TGTGCCATCAGTGAGTCGGTGGAGGTTTATGGCTACACCTTC. The chain couples TRBV10-3 to TRBJ1-2; no reliable D call. CDR3 length: 14 amino acids. From germline, CDR1 is ENHRY and CDR2 SYGVKD. Trimming removed 0 bases from V and 5 bases from J, with 10 bases in between.

The chain links TRBV10-2 to TRBJ2-1; TRBD2 matches 10 bases. V shed 6 bases and J 9 bases; nucleotides not matched to a gene: 17. The CDR3 has 17 amino acids. CDR1 is WSHSY, CDR2 SAAADI, per germline. CDR3 protein: CASSEPITSGKSGEQFF. The CDR3 bases are TGCGCCAGCAGCGAACCTATTACTAGCGGGAAATCGGGTGAGCAGTTCTTC.